These 21 T cell receptor beta chains were all obtained from the same sample, sequenced in a study of T cells expressing NK-cell markers. TCRdb reprocessed the 5' RACE reads and keeps a single row for each CDR3 protein, giving no DNA. This listing includes about 390,000 distinct CDR3 sequences. Sequences were obtained from blood T cells: a sorted CD56 or NKG2C T cell subset, CD4+ or CD8+ T cells, or bulk PBMC T cells (not recorded which). Every receptor here comes from a woman aged 45-65 years in good health.

The chain carries TRBV29-1 and TRBJ2-7; there is no DNA to check the TCRdb D call of TRBD2. CDR1 is SQVTM and CDR2 is ANQGSEA in the germline V gene. The CDR3 consists of 12 residues. The CDR3 is CSVEDASYEQYF.

This CDR3 is CASSDRGRRYSNQPQHF. The chain joins TRBV19 to TRBJ1-5; TCRdb lists TRBD1, though no DNA is available to test this call. This CDR3 has 17 amino acids. The V gene's germline CDR1 is LNHDA and CDR2 SQIVND (reference sequence).

V is TRBV19 and J is TRBJ1-5. Germline V gene sequence: CDR1 LNHDA, CDR2 SQIVND (reference sequence). The CDR3 has 11 amino acids. This CDR3 is CASSINQPQHF.

This chain uses TRBV30 with TRBJ2-2; the TCRdb D gene call, TRBD1, has no DNA to confirm it. Germline CDR1 GTSNPN, CDR2 SVGIG (reference sequence). The CDR3 totals 11 residues. The CDR3 reads CAWDLSGELFF.

This rearrangement joins TRBV6-1 to TRBJ2-1. The CDR3 contains 15 residues. Germline loops: CDR1 MNHNS, CDR2 SASEGT. The CDR3 spells CASSEGPGTGNEQFF.

V is TRBV27 and J is TRBJ2-3; TCRdb's D call, TRBD1, is unchecked because there is no DNA. The CDR3 length is 14 residues. Germline assignment: CDR1 MNHEY and CDR2 SMNVEV (reference sequence). CDR3 in amino acids: CASSSIQGTDTQYF.

The chain combines TRBV3-1 with TRBJ1-2; TCRdb proposes TRBD1, but this gene call is untestable without DNA. This CDR3 region has 13 residues. The V gene's germline CDR1 is LGHDT and CDR2 YNNKEL (reference sequence). CDR3 region: CASSPQTGTGYTF.

V usage is TRBV3-1 and J usage is TRBJ2-1; TCRdb calls TRBD1, which cannot be checked without DNA. Germline CDR1 LGHDT, CDR2 YNNKEL (reference sequence). The CDR3 totals 16 residues. The CDR3 loop is CASSFWRRGTWNEQFF.

V and J are TRBV12-3 or TRBV12-4 and TRBJ1-2; TCRdb reports TRBD1, a call that lacks DNA to check it against. The CDR3 contains 11 residues. The CDR3 spells CASSARQGGTF.

The rearrangement uses TRBV2 and TRBJ2-1; checking the TCRdb D call of TRBD2 is not possible without DNA. CDR1 and CDR2 (germline): SNHLY, FYNNEI. This CDR3 region has 15 residues. CDR3 sequence: CASSGLALGYNEQFF.

This chain uses TRBV12-3 or TRBV12-4 with TRBJ2-5; TCRdb returns TRBD1, unconfirmable since there is no DNA. The CDR3 has 12 amino acids. This CDR3 reads CASSGQRETQYF.

The chain combines TRBV5-1 with TRBJ2-7; TCRdb selects TRBD2, and the lack of DNA leaves this call unchecked. The CDR3 extends over 15 amino acids. Germline CDR1 SGHRS, CDR2 YFSETQ. The CDR3 loop reads CASSTGTSINYEQYF. Full variable domain (outside the CDR3, taken from reference TRBV5-1 and TRBJ2-7): KAGVTQTPRYLIKTRGQQVTLSCSPISGHRSVSWYQQTPGQGLQFLFEYFSETQRNKGNFPGRFSGRQFSNSRSEMNVSTLELGDSALYLCASSTGTSINYEQYFGPGTRLTVT.

The rearrangement links TRBV5-1 to TRBJ2-1; TCRdb indicates TRBD2, and absent DNA this call remains unverified. Germline-derived CDR1 and CDR2 are SGHRS and YFSETQ. The CDR3 covers 17 residues. The CDR3 protein is CASSSTLGLAGTNEQFF.

The gene calls are TRBV15 and TRBJ2-2; the TRBD2 assignment by TCRdb is unverifiable without DNA. CDR1 and CDR2 from the germline V gene are LNHNV and YYDKDF (reference sequence). The CDR3 is made up of 15 amino acids. The CDR3 is CATAAGLLNTGELFF.

This chain connects TRBV9 to TRBJ1-4; TCRdb's D call of TRBD1 is untestable without DNA. Germline V gives CDR1 SGDLS, CDR2 YYNGEE. This CDR3 spans 13 amino acids. The CDR3 is CASSAPQGLKLFF. The full variable domain, completed using reference TRBV9 and TRBJ1-4, is DSGVTQTPKHLITATGQRVTLRCSPRSGDLSVYWYQQSLDQGLQFLIQYYNGEERAKGNILERFSAQQFPDLHSELNLSSLELGDSALYFCASSAPQGLKLFFGSGTQLSVL.

The chain carries TRBV7-8 and TRBJ2-3; TCRdb lists TRBD2, though no DNA is available to test this call. Germline V CDR1 and CDR2: SGHVS, FQNEAQ. This CDR3 contains 15 residues. CDR3 residues: CASTTGGSGADTQYF. Full variable domain (remainder filled in from reference TRBV7-8 and TRBJ2-3): GAGVSQSPRYKVAKRGQDVALRCDPISGHVSLFWYQQALGQGPEFLTYFQNEAQLDKSGLPSDRFFAERPEGSVSTLKIQRTQQEDSAVYLCASTTGGSGADTQYFGPGTRLTVL.

The V gene is TRBV4-1, the J gene TRBJ2-1; no DNA is available, so the TRBD2 call from TCRdb remains unchecked. The CDR3 contains 15 residues. CDR1 and CDR2 from the germline V gene are MGHRA and YSYEKL. The CDR3 loop is CASSQGSGMSNEQFF.

This CDR3 is CASSQGSSGSTAKNIQYF. The V call is TRBV3-1, the J call TRBJ2-4; as DNA is missing, the TRBD2 call by TCRdb cannot be tested. This CDR3 region has 18 residues. Germline V gene sequence: CDR1 LGHDT, CDR2 YNNKEL (reference sequence).

The rearrangement links TRBV7-9 to TRBJ2-1; TCRdb's D call of TRBD1 is untestable without DNA. The CDR3 consists of 13 residues. Per germline, CDR1 SEHNR and CDR2 FQNEAQ (reference sequence). CDR3 amino acids: CASSSRDRAEQFF.

V gene TRBV7-8 combines with J gene TRBJ2-4; absent DNA, TCRdb's TRBD2 call cannot be checked. The CDR3 is 16 amino acids. Germline loops: CDR1 SGHVS, CDR2 FQNEAQ. CDR3 sequence reads: CASSRRGLGSPDIQYF.

J is TRBJ1-3 and V is TRBV11-2; TCRdb picks TRBD1, but there is no DNA to check that call. The germline gives CDR1 SGHAT, CDR2 FQNNGV. The CDR3 totals 15 residues. This CDR3 is CASSSNTGYGNTIYF.